This T cell receptor beta chain emerged from a study of identical twins. A remark on this clonotype: This may arise from a read error, as a much more abundant clone is one base away.

TCRdb re-called the 5' RACE reads with MiXCR, one entry per CDR3 protein. The sample yields around 690,000 distinct CDR3 sequences, 21% seen once. The V gene lost 4 bases and the J gene lost 3 bases, with 6 bases spanning the gap. Germline V gene sequence: CDR1 DFQATT, CDR2 SNEGSKA (reference sequence). The CDR3 sequence is 11 residues long. These data also formed part of another study, on T cells expressing NK-cell markers.

The clonotype was recovered from a woman between 18 and 29 years old in good health. Sequencing was done on a sample of PBMCs. The rearrangement uses TRBV20-1 and TRBJ1-2; no firm D call. CDR3 bases: TGCAGTGCTAACGATTACTATGGCTACACCTTC. Residues: CSANDYYGYTF.